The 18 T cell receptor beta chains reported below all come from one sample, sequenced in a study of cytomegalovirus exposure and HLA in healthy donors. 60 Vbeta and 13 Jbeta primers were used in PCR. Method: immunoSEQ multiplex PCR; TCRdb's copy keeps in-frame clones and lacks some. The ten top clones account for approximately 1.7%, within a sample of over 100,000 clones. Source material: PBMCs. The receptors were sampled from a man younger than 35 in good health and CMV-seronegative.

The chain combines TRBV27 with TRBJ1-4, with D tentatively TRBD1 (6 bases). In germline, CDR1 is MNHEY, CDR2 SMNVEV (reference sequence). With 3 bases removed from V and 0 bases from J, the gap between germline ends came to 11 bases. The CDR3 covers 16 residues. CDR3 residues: CASSFGQSATNEKLFF. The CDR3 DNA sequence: TGTGCCAGCAGTTTTGGACAGTCGGCAACTAATGAAAAACTGTTTTTT.

CDR3 DNA: TGTGCCAGCAGCCCCAATTGGGGGGAATATGGCTACACCTTC. This sequence encodes CASSPNWGEYGYTF. The rearrangement links TRBV6-1 to TRBJ1-2; D may be TRBD1 (5 bases). There are 14 residues in the CDR3. Trimming removed 6 bases from V and 5 bases from J, with 16 bases in between. From germline, CDR1 is MNHNS and CDR2 SASEGT.

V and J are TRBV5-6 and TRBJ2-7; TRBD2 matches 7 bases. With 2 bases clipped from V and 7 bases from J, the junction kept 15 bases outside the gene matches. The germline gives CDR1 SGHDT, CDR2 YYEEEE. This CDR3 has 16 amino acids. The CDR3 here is CASSLGEGLLSPEQYF. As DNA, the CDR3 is TGTGCCAGCAGCTTAGGGGAGGGACTCCTCTCCCCGGAGCAGTACTTC.

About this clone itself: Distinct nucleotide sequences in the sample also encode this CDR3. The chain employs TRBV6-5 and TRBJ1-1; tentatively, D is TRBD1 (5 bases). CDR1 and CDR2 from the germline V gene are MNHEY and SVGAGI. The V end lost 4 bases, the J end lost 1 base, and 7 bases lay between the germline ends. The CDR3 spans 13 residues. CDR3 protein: CASSSGQNTEAFF. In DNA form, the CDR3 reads TGTGCCAGCAGTTCTGGACAGAACACTGAAGCTTTCTTT.

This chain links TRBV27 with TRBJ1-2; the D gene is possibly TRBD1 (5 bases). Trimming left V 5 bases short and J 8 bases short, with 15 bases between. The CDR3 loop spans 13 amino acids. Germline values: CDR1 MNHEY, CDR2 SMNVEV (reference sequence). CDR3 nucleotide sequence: TGTGCCAGCAGTGCCCAGGGCATTGACGGCTACACCTTC. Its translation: CASSAQGIDGYTF.

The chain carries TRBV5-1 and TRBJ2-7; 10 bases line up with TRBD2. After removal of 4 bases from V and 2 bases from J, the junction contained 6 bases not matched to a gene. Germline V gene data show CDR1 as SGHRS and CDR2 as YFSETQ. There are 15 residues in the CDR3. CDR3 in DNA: TGCGCCAGCAGCGCTACTAGCGGGGTGCCCTACGAGCAGTACTTC. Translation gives CASSATSGVPYEQYF.

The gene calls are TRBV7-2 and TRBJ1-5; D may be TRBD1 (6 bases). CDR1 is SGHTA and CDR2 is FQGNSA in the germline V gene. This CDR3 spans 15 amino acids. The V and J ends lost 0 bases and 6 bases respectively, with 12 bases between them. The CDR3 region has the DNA TGTGCCAGCAGCTTAGCGACAGGCTACGGTCAGCCCCAGCATTTT. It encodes CASSLATGYGQPQHF. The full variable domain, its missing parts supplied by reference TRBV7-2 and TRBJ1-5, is GAGVSQSPSNKVTEKGKDVELRCDPISGHTALYWYRQSLGQGLEFLIYFQGNSAPDKSGLPSDRFSAERTGGSVSTLTIQRTQQEDSAVYLCASSLATGYGQPQHFGDGTRLSIL.

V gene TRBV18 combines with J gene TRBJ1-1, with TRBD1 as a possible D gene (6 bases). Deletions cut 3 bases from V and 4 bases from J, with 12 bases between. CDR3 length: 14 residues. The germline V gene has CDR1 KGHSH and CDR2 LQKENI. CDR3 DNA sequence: TGTGCCAGCTCACCTGAACAGGGTGTCACTGAAGCTTTCTTT. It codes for CASSPEQGVTEAFF.

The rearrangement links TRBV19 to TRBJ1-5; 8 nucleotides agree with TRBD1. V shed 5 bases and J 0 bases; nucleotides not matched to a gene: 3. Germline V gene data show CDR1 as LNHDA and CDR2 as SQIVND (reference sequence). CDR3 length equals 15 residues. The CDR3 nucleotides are TGTGCCAGTAGTCTCGGACAGGGTAGCAATCAGCCCCAGCATTTT. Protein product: CASSLGQGSNQPQHF.

CDR3 protein: CASSLALRDRGQETQYF. In DNA, the CDR3 is TGTGCCAGCAGCTTAGCACTCCGGGACAGGGGCCAAGAGACCCAGTACTTC. The chain has TRBV7-9 and TRBJ2-5; TRBD1 aligns across 10 bases. The germline gives CDR1 SEHNR, CDR2 FQNEAQ (reference sequence). The CDR3 is 17 amino acids. V was pared by 0 bases and J by 1 base, with 5 bases of the junction left unmatched.

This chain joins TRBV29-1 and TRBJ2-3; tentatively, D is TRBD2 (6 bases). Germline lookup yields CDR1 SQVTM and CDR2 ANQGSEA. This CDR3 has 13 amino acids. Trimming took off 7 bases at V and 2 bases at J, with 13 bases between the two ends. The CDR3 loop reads CSGAGRLTDTQYF. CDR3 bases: TGCAGCGGGGCAGGGAGGCTCACAGATACGCAGTATTTT.

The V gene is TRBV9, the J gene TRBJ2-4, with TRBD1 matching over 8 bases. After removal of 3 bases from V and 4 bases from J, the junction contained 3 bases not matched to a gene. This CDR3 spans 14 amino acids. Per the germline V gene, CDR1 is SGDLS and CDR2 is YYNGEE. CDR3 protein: CASSAQGAKNIQYF. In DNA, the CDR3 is TGTGCCAGCAGCGCTCAGGGGGCTAAAAACATTCAGTACTTC.

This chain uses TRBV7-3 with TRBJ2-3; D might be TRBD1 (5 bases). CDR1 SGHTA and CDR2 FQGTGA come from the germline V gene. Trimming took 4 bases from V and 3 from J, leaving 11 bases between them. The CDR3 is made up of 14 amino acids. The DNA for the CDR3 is TGTGCCAGCAGCTCCGGACACGAGACAGATACGCAGTATTTT. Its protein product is CASSSGHETDTQYF.

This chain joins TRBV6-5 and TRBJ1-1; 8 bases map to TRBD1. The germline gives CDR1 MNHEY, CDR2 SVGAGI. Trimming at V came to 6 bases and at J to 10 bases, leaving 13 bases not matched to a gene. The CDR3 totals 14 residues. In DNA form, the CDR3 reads TGTGCCAGCAGGCCCGGTCAGGACAGGGCTCGAGCTTTCTTT. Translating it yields CASRPGQDRARAFF.

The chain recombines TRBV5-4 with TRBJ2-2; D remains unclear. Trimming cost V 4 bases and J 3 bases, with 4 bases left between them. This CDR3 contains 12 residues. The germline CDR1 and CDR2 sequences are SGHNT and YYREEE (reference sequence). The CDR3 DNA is TGTGCCAGCAGCGTCGACACCGGGGAGCTGTTTTTT. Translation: CASSVDTGELFF.

The CDR3 sequence: CASSQDLGGANEKLFF. The CDR3 DNA reads TGCGCCAGCAGCCAAGATCTGGGAGGGGCTAATGAAAAACTGTTTTTT. This chain uses TRBV4-1 with TRBJ1-4, with a possible D match to TRBD1 (5 bases). Germline assignment: CDR1 MGHRA and CDR2 YSYEKL. This CDR3 contains 16 residues. The V end lost 0 bases, the J end lost 3 bases, and 11 bases lay between the germline ends.

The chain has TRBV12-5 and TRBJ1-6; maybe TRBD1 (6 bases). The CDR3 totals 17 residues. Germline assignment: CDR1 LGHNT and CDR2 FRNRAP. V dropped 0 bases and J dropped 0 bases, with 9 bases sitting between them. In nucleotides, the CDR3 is TGTGCTAGTGGTTTGGTCGACAGGAGCTCCTATAATTCACCCCTCCACTTT. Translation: CASGLVDRSSYNSPLHF. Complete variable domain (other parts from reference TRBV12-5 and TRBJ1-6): DARVTQTPRHKVTEMGQEVTMRCQPILGHNTVFWYRQTMMQGLELLAYFRNRAPLDDSGMPKDRFSAEMPDATLATLKIQPSEPRDSAVYFCASGLVDRSSYNSPLHFGNGTRLTVT.

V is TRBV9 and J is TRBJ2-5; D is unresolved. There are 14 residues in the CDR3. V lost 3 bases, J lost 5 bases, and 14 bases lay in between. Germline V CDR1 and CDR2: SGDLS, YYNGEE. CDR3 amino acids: CASSGAPVRETQYF. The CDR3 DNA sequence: TGTGCCAGCAGCGGGGCTCCGGTCCGGGAGACCCAGTACTTC.